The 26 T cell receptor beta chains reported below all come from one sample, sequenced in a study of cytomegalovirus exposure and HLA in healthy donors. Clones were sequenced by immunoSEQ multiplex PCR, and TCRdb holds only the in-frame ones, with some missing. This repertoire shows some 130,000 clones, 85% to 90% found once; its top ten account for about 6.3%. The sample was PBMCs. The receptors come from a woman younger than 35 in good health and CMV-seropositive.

CDR3 amino acids: CASSYGTGAYNEQFF. The CDR3 DNA follows: TGTGCCAGCAGTTACGGGACAGGAGCCTACAATGAGCAGTTCTTC. V usage is TRBV6-5 and J usage is TRBJ2-1; 8 nucleotides match TRBD1. CDR3 length: 15 amino acids. The ends lost 2 bases at V and 2 bases at J; junction bases unmatched: 2. Germline CDR1 reads MNHEY; CDR2 reads SVGAGI.

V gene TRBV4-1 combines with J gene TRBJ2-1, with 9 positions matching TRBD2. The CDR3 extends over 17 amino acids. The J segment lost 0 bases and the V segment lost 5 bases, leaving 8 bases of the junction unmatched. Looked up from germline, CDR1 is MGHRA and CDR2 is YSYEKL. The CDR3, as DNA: TGCGCCAGCAGCAGACACGTTAGCGGGGGCTCCTACAATGAGCAGTTCTTC. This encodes CASSRHVSGGSYNEQFF.

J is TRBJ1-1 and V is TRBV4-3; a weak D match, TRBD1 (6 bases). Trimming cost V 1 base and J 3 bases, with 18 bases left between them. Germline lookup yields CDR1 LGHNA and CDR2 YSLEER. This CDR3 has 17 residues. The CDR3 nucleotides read TGCGCCAGCAGCCAAGGGGCGGCAAGGACAGCCTACACTGAAGCTTTCTTT. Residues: CASSQGAARTAYTEAFF.

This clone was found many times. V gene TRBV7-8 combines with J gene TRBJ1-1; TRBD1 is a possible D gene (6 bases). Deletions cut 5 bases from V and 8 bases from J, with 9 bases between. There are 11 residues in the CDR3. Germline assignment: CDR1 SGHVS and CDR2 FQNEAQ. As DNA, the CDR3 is TGTGCCAGCAGCCAGCAGGGGGAAGCTTTCTTT. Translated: CASSQQGEAFF.

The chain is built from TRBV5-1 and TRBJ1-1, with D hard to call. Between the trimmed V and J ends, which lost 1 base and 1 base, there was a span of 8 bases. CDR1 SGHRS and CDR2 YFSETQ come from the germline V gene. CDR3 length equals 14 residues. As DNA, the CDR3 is TGCGCCAGCAGCTTGCAGGCGCGGAACACTGAAGCTTTCTTT. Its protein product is CASSLQARNTEAFF.

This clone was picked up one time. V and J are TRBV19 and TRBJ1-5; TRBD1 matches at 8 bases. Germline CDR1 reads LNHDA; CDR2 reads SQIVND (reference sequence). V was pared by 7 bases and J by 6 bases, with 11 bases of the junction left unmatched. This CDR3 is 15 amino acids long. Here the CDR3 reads CASKITPDRAQPQHF. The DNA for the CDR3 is TGTGCCAGTAAGATTACCCCGGACAGGGCTCAGCCCCAGCATTTT.

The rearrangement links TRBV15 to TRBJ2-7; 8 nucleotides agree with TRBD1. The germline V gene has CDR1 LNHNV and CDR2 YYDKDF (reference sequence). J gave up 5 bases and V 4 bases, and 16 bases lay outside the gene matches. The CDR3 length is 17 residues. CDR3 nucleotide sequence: TGTGCCACCAGCACCATGCGACAGGGGATAGGGGGTGACGAGCAGTACTTC. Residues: CATSTMRQGIGGDEQYF. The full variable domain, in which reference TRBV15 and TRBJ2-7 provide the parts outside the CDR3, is DAMVIQNPRYQVTQFGKPVTLSCSQTLNHNVMYWYQQKSSQAPKLLFHYYDKDFNNEADTPDNFQSRRPNTSFCFLDIRSPGLGDTAMYLCATSTMRQGIGGDEQYFGPGTRLTVT.

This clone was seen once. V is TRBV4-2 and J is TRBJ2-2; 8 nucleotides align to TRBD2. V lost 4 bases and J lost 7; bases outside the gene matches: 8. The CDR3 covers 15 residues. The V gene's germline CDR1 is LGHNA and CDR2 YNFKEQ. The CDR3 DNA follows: TGTGCCAGCAGCCCACGGGGGGGGGTCGGCGGGGAGCTGTTTTTT. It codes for CASSPRGGVGGELFF.

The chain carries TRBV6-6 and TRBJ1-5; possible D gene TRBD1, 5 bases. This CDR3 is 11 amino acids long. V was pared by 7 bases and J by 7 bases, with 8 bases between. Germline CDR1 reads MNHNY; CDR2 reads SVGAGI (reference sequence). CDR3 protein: CASTQGQPQHF. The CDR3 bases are TGTGCCAGCACCCAGGGCCAGCCCCAGCATTTT.

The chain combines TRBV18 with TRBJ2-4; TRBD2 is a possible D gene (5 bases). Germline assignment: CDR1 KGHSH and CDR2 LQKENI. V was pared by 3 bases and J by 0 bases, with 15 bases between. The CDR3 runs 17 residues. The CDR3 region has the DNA TGTGCCAGCTCACCGCTTGGGGAGTTGAGAGCCAAAAACATTCAGTACTTC. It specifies CASSPLGELRAKNIQYF.

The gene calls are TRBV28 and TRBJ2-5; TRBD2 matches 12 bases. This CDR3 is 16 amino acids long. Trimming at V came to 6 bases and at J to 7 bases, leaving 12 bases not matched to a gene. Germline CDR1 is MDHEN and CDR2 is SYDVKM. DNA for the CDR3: TGTGCCAGCAGCCAGACTAGCGGGGGCACTATCGGGACCCAGTACTTC. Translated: CASSQTSGGTIGTQYF. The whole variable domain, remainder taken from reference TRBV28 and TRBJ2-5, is DVKVTQSSRYLVKRTGEKVFLECVQDMDHENMFWYRQDPGLGLRLIYFSYDVKMKEKGDIPEGYSVSREKKERFSLILESASTNQTSMYLCASSQTSGGTIGTQYFGPGTRLLVL.

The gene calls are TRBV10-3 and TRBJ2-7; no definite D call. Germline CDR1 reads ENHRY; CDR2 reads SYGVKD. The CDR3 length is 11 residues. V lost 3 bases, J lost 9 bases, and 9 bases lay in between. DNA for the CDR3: TGTGCCATCAGTGATCTTGTCCGGCAGTACTTC. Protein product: CAISDLVRQYF.

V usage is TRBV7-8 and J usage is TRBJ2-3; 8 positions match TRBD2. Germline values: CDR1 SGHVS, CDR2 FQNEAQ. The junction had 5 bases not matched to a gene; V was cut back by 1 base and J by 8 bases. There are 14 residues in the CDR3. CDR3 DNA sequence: TGTGCCAGCAGCTTAGGAGCGGGAGAGGGTACGCAGTATTTT. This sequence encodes CASSLGAGEGTQYF.

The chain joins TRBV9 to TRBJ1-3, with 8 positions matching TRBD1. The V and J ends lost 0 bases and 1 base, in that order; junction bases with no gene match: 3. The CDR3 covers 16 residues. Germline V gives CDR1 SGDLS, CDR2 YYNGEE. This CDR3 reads CASSVATGASGNTIYF. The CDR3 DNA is TGTGCCAGCAGCGTAGCGACAGGGGCATCTGGAAACACCATATATTTT.

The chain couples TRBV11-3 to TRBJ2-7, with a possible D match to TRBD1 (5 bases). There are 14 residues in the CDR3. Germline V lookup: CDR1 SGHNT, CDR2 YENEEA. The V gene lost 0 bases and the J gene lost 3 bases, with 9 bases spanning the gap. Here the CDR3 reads CASSLDAGNYEQYF. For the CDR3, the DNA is TGTGCCAGCAGCTTAGACGCAGGGAACTACGAGCAGTACTTC.

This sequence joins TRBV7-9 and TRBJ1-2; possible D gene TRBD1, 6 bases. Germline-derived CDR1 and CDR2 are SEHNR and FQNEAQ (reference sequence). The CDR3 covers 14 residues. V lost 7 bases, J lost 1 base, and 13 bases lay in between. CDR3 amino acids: CASNRGSSNYGYTF. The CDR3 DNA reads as TGTGCCAGCAATAGGGGGTCCAGTAACTATGGCTACACCTTC.

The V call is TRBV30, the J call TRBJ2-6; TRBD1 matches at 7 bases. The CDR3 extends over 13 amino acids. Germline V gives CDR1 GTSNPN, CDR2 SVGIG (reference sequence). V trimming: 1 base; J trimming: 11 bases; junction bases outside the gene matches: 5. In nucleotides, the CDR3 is TGTGCCTGGAGTGCAGGGGGTCTCTACGTCCTGACTTTC. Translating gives CAWSAGGLYVLTF.

The CDR3, as DNA: TGTGCCAGTAGTATGCGGGCAGCCTACAATGAGCAGTTCTTC. This translates into CASSMRAAYNEQFF. This chain links TRBV19 with TRBJ2-1, with D perhaps matching TRBD2 (5 bases). The CDR3 sequence is 14 residues long. The V end was cut by 3 bases, the J end by 2 bases, with 8 bases between. The germline V gene encodes CDR1 LNHDA and CDR2 SQIVND (reference sequence).

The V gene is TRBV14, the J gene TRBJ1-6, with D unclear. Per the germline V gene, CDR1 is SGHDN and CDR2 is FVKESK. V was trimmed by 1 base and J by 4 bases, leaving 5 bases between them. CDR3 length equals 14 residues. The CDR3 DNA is TGTGCCAGCAGCCAAGGGAGGTATAATTCACCCCTCCACTTT. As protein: CASSQGRYNSPLHF. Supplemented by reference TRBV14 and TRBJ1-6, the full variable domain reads EAGVTQFPSHSVIEKGQTVTLRCDPISGHDNLYWYRRVMGKEIKFLLHFVKESKQDESGMPNNRFLAERTGGTYSTLKVQPAELEDSGVYFCASSQGRYNSPLHFGNGTRLTVT.

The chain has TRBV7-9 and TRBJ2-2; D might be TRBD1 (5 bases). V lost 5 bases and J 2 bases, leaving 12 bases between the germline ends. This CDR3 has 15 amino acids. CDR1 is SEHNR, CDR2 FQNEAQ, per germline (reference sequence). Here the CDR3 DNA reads TGTGCCAGCAGCCGGTTAGGGGTTAACACCGGGGAGCTGTTTTTT. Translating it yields CASSRLGVNTGELFF.

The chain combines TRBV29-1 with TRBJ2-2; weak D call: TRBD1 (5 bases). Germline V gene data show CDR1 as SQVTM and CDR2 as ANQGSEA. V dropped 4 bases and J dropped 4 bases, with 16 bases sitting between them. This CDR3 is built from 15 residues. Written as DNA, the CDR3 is TGCAGCGTTGCCCCGGCAGGGCCGAGCACCGGGGAGCTGTTTTTT. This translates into CSVAPAGPSTGELFF.

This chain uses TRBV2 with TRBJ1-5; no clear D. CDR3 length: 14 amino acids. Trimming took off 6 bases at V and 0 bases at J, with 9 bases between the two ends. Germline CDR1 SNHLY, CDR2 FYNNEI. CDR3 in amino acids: CASSQDLSNQPQHF. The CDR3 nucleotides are TGTGCCAGCAGCCAGGATCTTAGCAATCAGCCCCAGCATTTT.

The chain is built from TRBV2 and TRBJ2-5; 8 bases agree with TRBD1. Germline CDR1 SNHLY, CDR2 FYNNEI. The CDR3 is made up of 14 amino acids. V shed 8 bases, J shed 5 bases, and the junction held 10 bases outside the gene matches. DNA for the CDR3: TGTGCCAGCGGACGGACAGGGAGGCGGGAGACCCAGTACTTC. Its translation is CASGRTGRRETQYF. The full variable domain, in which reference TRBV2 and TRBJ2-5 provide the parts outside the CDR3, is EPEVTQTPSHQVTQMGQEVILRCVPISNHLYFYWYRQILGQKVEFLVSFYNNEISEKSEIFDDQFSVERPDGSNFTLKIRSTKLEDSAMYFCASGRTGRRETQYFGPGTRLLVL.

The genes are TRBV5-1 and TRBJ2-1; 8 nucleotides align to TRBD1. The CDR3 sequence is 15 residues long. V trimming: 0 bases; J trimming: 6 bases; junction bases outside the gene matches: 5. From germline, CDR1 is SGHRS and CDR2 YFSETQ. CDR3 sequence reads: CASSLAGQGVNEQFF. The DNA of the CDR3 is TGCGCCAGCAGCTTGGCAGGACAGGGAGTCAATGAGCAGTTCTTC.

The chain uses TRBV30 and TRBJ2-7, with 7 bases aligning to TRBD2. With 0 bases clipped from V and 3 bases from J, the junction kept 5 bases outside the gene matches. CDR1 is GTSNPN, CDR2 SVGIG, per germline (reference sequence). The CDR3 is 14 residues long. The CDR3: CAWSVSGVYYEQYF. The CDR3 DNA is TGTGCCTGGAGTGTAAGCGGGGTCTACTACGAGCAGTACTTC.

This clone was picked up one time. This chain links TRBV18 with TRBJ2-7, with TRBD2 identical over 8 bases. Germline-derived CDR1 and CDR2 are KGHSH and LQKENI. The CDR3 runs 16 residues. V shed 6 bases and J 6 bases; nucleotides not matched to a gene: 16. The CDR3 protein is CASSPRSGKLEIEQYF. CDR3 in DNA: TGTGCCAGCTCGCCCCGTAGCGGGAAACTCGAGATCGAGCAGTACTTC.